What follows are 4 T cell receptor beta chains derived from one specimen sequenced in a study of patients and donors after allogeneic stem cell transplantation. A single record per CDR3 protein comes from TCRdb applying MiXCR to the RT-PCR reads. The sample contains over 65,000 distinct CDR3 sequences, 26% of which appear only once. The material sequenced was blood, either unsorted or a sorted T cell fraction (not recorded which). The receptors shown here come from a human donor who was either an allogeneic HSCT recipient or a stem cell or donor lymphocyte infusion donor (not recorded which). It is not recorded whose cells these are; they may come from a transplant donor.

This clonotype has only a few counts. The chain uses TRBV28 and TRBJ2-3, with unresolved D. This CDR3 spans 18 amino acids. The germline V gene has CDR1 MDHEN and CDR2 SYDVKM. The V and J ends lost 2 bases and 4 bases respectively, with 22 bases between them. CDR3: CASSLGLRTALLSDTQYF. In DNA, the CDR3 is TGTGCCAGCAGTTTAGGCCTCCGGACGGCCCTCCTCTCAGATACGCAGTATTTT. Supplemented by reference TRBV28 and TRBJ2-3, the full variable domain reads DVKVTQSSRYLVKRTGEKVFLECVQDMDHENMFWYRQDPGLGLRLIYFSYDVKMKEKGDIPEGYSVSREKKERFSLILESASTNQTSMYLCASSLGLRTALLSDTQYFGPGTRLTVL.

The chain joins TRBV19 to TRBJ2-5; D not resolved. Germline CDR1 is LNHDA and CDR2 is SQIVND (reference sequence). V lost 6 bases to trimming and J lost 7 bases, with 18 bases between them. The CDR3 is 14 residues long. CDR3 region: CASRQQADIGTQYF. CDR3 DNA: TGTGCCAGTAGACAGCAAGCCGATATAGGGACCCAGTACTTC.

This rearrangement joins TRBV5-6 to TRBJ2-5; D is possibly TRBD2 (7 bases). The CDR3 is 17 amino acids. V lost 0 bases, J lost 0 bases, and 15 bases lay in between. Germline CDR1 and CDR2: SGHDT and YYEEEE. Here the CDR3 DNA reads TGTGCCAGCAGCTTGGGGCCGGGGGGCGAAGACCAAGAGACCCAGTACTTC. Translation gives CASSLGPGGEDQETQYF.

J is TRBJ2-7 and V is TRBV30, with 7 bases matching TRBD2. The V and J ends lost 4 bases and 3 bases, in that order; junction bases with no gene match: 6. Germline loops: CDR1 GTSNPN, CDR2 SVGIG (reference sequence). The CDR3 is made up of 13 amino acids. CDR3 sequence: CAWTWGEGYEQYF. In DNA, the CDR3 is TGTGCCTGGACGTGGGGGGAGGGCTACGAGCAGTACTTC.